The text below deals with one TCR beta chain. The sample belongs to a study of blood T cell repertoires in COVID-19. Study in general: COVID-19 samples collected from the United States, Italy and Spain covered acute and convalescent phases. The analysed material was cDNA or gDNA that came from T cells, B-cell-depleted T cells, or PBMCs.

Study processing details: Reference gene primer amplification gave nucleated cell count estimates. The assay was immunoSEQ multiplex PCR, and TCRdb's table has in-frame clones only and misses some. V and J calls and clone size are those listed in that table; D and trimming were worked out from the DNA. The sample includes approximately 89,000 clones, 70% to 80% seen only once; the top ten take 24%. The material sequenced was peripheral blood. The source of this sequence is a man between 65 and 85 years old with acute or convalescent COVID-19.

The CDR3 bases are TGTGCCAGCAGCCCCCTCGGACTAGGCTCCTACAATGAGCAGTTCTTC. Translated: CASSPLGLGSYNEQFF. The chain employs TRBV7-2 and TRBJ2-1, with 7 bases fitting TRBD2. This CDR3 has 16 amino acids. Germline CDR1 reads SGHTA; CDR2 reads FQGNSA. Trimming took 5 bases from V and 0 from J; bases not matched to a gene: 7.